This T cell receptor beta chain was sequenced in a study of cytomegalovirus exposure and HLA in healthy donors. The study ran its PCR with 60 Vbeta and 13 Jbeta primers. Assay used: immunoSEQ multiplex PCR; TCRdb lists only in-frame clones, some missing. The sample includes 100,000 or so clones, approximately 82% seen only once; the top ten take roughly 8.2%. This clone has a single count. The CDR3 consists of 16 residues. The specimen was PBMCs. The TCR sequence derives from a middle-aged man in good health and CMV-seropositive. This rearrangement joins TRBV21-1 to TRBJ1-6. TRBV21-1 is termed a pseudogene. The CDR3 region has the DNA TGTGCCAGCAGCAAAGGGGAGATCATCTATAATTCACCCCTCCACTTT. It is translated as CASSKGEIIYNSPLHF.